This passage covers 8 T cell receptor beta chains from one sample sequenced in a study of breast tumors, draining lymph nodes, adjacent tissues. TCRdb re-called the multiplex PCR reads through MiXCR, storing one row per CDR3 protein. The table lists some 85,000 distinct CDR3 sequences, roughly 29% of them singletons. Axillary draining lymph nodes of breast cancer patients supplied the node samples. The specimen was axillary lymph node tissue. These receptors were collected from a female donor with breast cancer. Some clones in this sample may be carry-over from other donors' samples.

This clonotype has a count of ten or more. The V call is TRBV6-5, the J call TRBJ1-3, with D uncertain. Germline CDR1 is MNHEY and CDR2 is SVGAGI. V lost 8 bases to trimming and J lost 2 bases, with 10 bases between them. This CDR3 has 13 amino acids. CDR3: CASAISAGNTIYF. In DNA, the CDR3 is TGTGCCAGCGCTATATCGGCTGGAAACACCATATATTTT.

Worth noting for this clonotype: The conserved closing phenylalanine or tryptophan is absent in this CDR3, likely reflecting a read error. The CDR3 region has the DNA TGTGCCAGCAGCTTGGATGCGGGAGCCAATGAGCAGTTCCTC. As protein: CASSLDAGANEQFL. V is TRBV7-3 and J is TRBJ2-1; TRBD2 matches at 7 bases. This CDR3 comprises 14 residues. Per the germline V gene, CDR1 is SGHTA and CDR2 is FQGTGA. The trim removed 3 bases at V and 6 bases at J, leaving 5 bases unmatched.

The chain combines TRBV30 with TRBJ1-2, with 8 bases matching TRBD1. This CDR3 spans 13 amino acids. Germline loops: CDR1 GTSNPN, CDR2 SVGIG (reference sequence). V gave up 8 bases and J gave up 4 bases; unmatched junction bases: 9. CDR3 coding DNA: TGTGCCGCCCGGGACAGGACCCGCTATGGCTACACCTTC. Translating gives CAARDRTRYGYTF. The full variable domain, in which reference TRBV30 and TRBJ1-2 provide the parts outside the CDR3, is SQTIHQWPATLVQPVGSPLSLECTVEGTSNPNLYWYRQAAGRGLQLLFYSVGIGQISSEVPQNLSASRPQDRQFILSSKKLLLSDSGFYLCAARDRTRYGYTFGSGTRLTVV.

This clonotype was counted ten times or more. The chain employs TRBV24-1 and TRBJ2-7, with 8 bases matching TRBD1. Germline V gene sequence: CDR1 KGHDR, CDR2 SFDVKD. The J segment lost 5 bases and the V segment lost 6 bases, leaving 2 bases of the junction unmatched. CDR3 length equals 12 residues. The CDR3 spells CATSQGAHEQYF. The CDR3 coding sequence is TGTGCCACCAGTCAGGGGGCCCACGAGCAGTACTTC.

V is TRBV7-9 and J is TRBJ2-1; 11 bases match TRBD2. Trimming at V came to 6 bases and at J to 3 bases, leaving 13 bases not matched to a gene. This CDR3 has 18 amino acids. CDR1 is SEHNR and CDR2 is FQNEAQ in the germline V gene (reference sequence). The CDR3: CASSESATSGIGYNEQFF. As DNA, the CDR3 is TGTGCCAGCAGTGAATCCGCGACTAGCGGGATAGGCTACAATGAGCAGTTCTTC. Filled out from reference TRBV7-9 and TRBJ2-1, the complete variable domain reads DTGVSQNPRHKITKRGQNVTFRCDPISEHNRLYWYRQTLGQGPEFLTYFQNEAQLEKSRLLSDRFSAERPKGSFSTLEIQRTEQGDSAMYLCASSESATSGIGYNEQFFGPGTRLTVL.

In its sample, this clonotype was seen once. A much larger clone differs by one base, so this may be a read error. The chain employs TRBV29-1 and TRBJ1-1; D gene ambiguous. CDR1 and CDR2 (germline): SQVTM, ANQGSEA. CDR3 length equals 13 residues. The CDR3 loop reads CSVKRWANTEASF. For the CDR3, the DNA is TGCAGCGTTAAACGGTGGGCGAACACTGAAGCTTCCTTT.

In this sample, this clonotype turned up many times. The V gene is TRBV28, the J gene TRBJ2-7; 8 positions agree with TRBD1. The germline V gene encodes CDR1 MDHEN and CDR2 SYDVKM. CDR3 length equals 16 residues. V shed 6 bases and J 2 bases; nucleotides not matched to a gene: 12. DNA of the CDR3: TGTGCCAGCAGCCCCATTCCCGGGACAGGCACCTACGAGCAGTACTTC. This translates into CASSPIPGTGTYEQYF.

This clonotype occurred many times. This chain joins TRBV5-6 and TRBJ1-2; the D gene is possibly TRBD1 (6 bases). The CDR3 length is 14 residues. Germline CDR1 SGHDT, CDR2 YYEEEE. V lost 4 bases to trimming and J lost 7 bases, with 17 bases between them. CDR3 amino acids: CASSGDIFLTGYTF. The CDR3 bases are TGTGCCAGCAGCGGGGACATTTTTTTAACTGGCTACACCTTC.